A single T cell receptor (beta chain) is shown here with its context. Profiling relied on immunoSEQ multiplex PCR, and the TCRdb table lists in-frame clones only, not all of them. The table includes some 82,000 clones, around 94% detected once. The data derive from a study of technical replicates of blood from several donors. In germline, CDR1 is LNHDA, CDR2 SQIVND (reference sequence). J lost 3 bases, V lost 1 base, and 3 bases had no gene match. CDR3 length: 14 amino acids. The TCR originated in a human donor in good health. J is TRBJ2-7 and V is TRBV19; 7 nucleotides align to TRBD2. The sample taken for sequencing was T cells isolated from PBMCs. CDR3 sequence (DNA): TGTGCCAGTAGTATAGCGGGAGGAATCTACGAGCAGTACTTC. Its translation is CASSIAGGIYEQYF.